What follows are 25 T cell receptor beta chains derived from one specimen sequenced in a study of cytomegalovirus exposure and HLA in healthy donors. The PCR ran on 60 Vbeta and 13 Jbeta primers. TCRdb's copy holds only in-frame clones and misses some; the assay was immunoSEQ multiplex PCR. The sample records 130,000 or so clones, 77% being singletons. The sequenced material came from PBMCs. These receptors all stem from a female donor in good health and CMV-seronegative.

The chain employs TRBV5-1 and TRBJ2-7; 8 bases align to TRBD1. Germline CDR1 and CDR2: SGHRS and YFSETQ. This CDR3 region has 14 residues. The V and J ends lost 4 bases and 5 bases, in that order; junction bases with no gene match: 8. This chain's CDR3 is CASSTGQGTHEQYF. As DNA, the CDR3 is TGCGCCAGCAGCACCGGACAGGGTACCCACGAGCAGTACTTC.

This chain joins TRBV30 and TRBJ2-1; possible D gene TRBD2, 6 bases. Trimming took 7 bases from V and 8 from J, leaving 15 bases between them. Per the germline V gene, CDR1 is GTSNPN and CDR2 is SVGIG (reference sequence). CDR3 length equals 12 residues. The CDR3 bases are TGTGCCTCGGGACTGGGATCCTATGAGCAGTTCTTC. Translation: CASGLGSYEQFF.

This clone was recorded only once. V usage is TRBV28 and J usage is TRBJ1-4; the match to TRBD1 covers 9 bases. CDR3 length: 19 amino acids. From germline, CDR1 is MDHEN and CDR2 SYDVKM. V lost 3 bases to trimming and J lost 4 bases; unmatched junction nucleotides: 15. The DNA of the CDR3 is TGTGCCAGCAGTTTTCCCGACAGGGACAGGGAGCCGGATAATGAAAAACTGTTTTTT. Translation: CASSFPDRDREPDNEKLFF. The entire variable domain, with the rest obtained from reference TRBV28 and TRBJ1-4, is as follows: DVKVTQSSRYLVKRTGEKVFLECVQDMDHENMFWYRQDPGLGLRLIYFSYDVKMKEKGDIPEGYSVSREKKERFSLILESASTNQTSMYLCASSFPDRDREPDNEKLFFGSGTQLSVL.

CDR3 nucleotide sequence: TGTGCCGCAGGTGGTGTGGGTCAAGAAAAACTGTTTTTT. This encodes CAAGGVGQEKLFF. This chain uses TRBV6-1 with TRBJ1-4, with unresolved D. The CDR3 totals 13 residues. V gave up 11 bases and J gave up 8 bases, with 18 bases separating them. Looked up from germline, CDR1 is MNHNS and CDR2 is SASEGT.

J is TRBJ2-4 and V is TRBV7-2, with 9 bases aligning to TRBD1. There are 17 residues in the CDR3. Germline-derived CDR1 and CDR2 are SGHTA and FQGNSA. J lost 1 base, V lost 5 bases, and 9 bases had no gene match. The DNA for the CDR3 is TGTGCCAGCAGCACACCGGGACAGGGAGCGGCCAAAAACATTCAGTACTTC. Translation gives CASSTPGQGAAKNIQYF.

V and J are TRBV7-3 and TRBJ2-7, with TRBD1 as a possible D gene (6 bases). Germline V gene sequence: CDR1 SGHTA, CDR2 FQGTGA. V lost 1 base to trimming and J lost 5 bases, with 15 bases between them. This CDR3 is 15 amino acids long. DNA for the CDR3: TGTGCCAGCAGCTTAAATGGAAAAGGGGGAGACGAGCAGTACTTC. Translating gives CASSLNGKGGDEQYF.

The V call is TRBV27, the J call TRBJ2-5, with 8 bases identical to TRBD2. V trimming: 8 bases; J trimming: 5 bases; junction bases outside the gene matches: 1. CDR1 is MNHEY and CDR2 is SMNVEV in the germline V gene (reference sequence). CDR3 size: 11 residues. The CDR3 protein is CASRGGETQYF. The CDR3 DNA reads TGTGCCAGCCGGGGGGGGGAGACCCAGTACTTC.

The chain has TRBV5-1 and TRBJ2-5; possible D gene TRBD1, 6 bases. The V gene's germline CDR1 is SGHRS and CDR2 YFSETQ. The CDR3 is made up of 14 amino acids. The germline V and J ends were trimmed by 2 bases and 1 base, with 9 bases remaining between them. The CDR3 is CASSFGQLQETQYF. CDR3 nucleotides: TGCGCCAGCAGCTTTGGACAGCTCCAAGAGACCCAGTACTTC.

This chain connects TRBV5-1 to TRBJ2-7; the D gene is possibly TRBD2 (6 bases). The CDR3 sequence is 14 residues long. The germline V and J ends were trimmed by 4 bases and 4 bases, with 15 bases remaining between them. Germline V CDR1 and CDR2: SGHRS, YFSETQ. Written as DNA, the CDR3 is TGCGCCAGCAGCCCGCGACTAGATTTGTACGAGCAGTACTTC. This translates into CASSPRLDLYEQYF. Complete variable domain (other parts from reference TRBV5-1 and TRBJ2-7): KAGVTQTPRYLIKTRGQQVTLSCSPISGHRSVSWYQQTPGQGLQFLFEYFSETQRNKGNFPGRFSGRQFSNSRSEMNVSTLELGDSALYLCASSPRLDLYEQYFGPGTRLTVT.

The gene calls are TRBV7-7 and TRBJ2-2; a possible D gene is TRBD1 (5 bases). Germline V gene lookup returns CDR1 SSHAT and CDR2 FNYEAQ (reference sequence). Trimming stripped 5 bases from V and 7 bases from J, with 17 bases between. The CDR3 extends over 15 amino acids. Written as DNA, the CDR3 is TGTGCCAGCAGCCCTACGCAGGGTTCCTACGGGGAGCTGTTTTTT. Translating it yields CASSPTQGSYGELFF. Full variable domain (remainder filled in from reference TRBV7-7 and TRBJ2-2): GAGVSQSPRYKVTKRGQDVTLRCDPISSHATLYWYQQALGQGPEFLTYFNYEAQPDKSGLPSDRFSAERPEGSISTLTIQRTEQRDSAMYRCASSPTQGSYGELFFGEGSRLTVL.

The chain carries TRBV6-1 and TRBJ2-7; D may be TRBD1 (5 bases). The CDR3 loop spans 15 amino acids. Trimming shortened V by 10 bases and J by 2 bases, and 21 bases separated the two germline ends. The germline gives CDR1 MNHNS, CDR2 SASEGT. The CDR3 nucleotides are TGTGCCATCCGCGCCCAGACAGCAAGAGCCTACGAGCAGTACTTC. Translated, it gives CAIRAQTARAYEQYF.

This clone came up a few times. The chain has TRBV5-6 and TRBJ1-1; D might be TRBD1 (5 bases). The CDR3 runs 15 residues. CDR1 and CDR2 from the germline V gene are SGHDT and YYEEEE. The V end lost 2 bases, the J end lost 4 bases, and 15 bases lay between the germline ends. The CDR3 coding sequence is TGTGCCAGCAGCTTCCAGGGACTGGGGGGCACTGAAGCTTTCTTT. Translation: CASSFQGLGGTEAFF.

The chain links TRBV11-2 to TRBJ1-2; TRBD1 matches at 8 bases. The V and J ends lost 0 bases and 6 bases, in that order; junction bases with no gene match: 12. This CDR3 is built from 17 residues. The germline gives CDR1 SGHAT, CDR2 FQNNGV. CDR3 coding DNA: TGTGCCAGCAGCTTAGACTTCCAGCGACAGGGGACGGATGGCTACACCTTC. Its translation is CASSLDFQRQGTDGYTF.

On this clone: The sample carries other DNA sequences with the same CDR3. The chain recombines TRBV6-5 with TRBJ1-1; tentatively, D is TRBD1 (6 bases). This CDR3 spans 13 amino acids. Per the germline V gene, CDR1 is MNHEY and CDR2 is SVGAGI. V was clipped by 6 bases and J by 0 bases, with 8 bases between them. The chain's CDR3 is CASRQGLNTEAFF. CDR3 in DNA: TGTGCCAGCAGACAGGGCCTGAACACTGAAGCTTTCTTT.

The chain combines TRBV2 with TRBJ2-5, with 7 bases matching TRBD2. CDR3 size: 18 residues. Germline V CDR1 and CDR2: SNHLY, FYNNEI. Trimming at V came to 6 bases and at J to 0 bases, leaving 16 bases not matched to a gene. The DNA for the CDR3 is TGTGCCAGCAGGAGGGGCTACAGGAGCGGGGTGTACCAAGAGACCCAGTACTTC. Translation gives CASRRGYRSGVYQETQYF. Filled out from reference TRBV2 and TRBJ2-5, the complete variable domain reads EPEVTQTPSHQVTQMGQEVILRCVPISNHLYFYWYRQILGQKVEFLVSFYNNEISEKSEIFDDQFSVERPDGSNFTLKIRSTKLEDSAMYFCASRRGYRSGVYQETQYFGPGTRLLVL.

CDR3 sequence (DNA): TGTGCCAGCAGTTACTTTAGGGAGAGCACTGAAGCTTTCTTT. This encodes CASSYFRESTEAFF. The chain uses TRBV6-5 and TRBJ1-1; D is ambiguous. The germline V gene has CDR1 MNHEY and CDR2 SVGAGI. V was clipped by 1 base and J by 4 bases, with 10 bases between them. CDR3 length equals 14 residues.

This clone was recorded a few times. The rearrangement uses TRBV27 and TRBJ2-7, with 9 bases that match TRBD1. This CDR3 is 13 amino acids long. CDR1 is MNHEY and CDR2 is SMNVEV in the germline V gene (reference sequence). J gave up 6 bases and V 3 bases, and 3 bases lay outside the gene matches. The CDR3: CASSFGDRAEQYF. CDR3 DNA sequence: TGTGCCAGCAGTTTCGGGGACAGGGCCGAGCAGTACTTC.

This clone was observed a few times. The chain links TRBV6-5 to TRBJ1-2; unclear D gene. Germline CDR1 reads MNHEY; CDR2 reads SVGAGI. The CDR3 is 14 amino acids. V was pared by 4 bases and J by 4 bases, with 13 bases between. In DNA, the CDR3 is TGTGCCAGCAGTTTAACAGTCCTCTCCTATGGCTACACCTTC. Residues: CASSLTVLSYGYTF.

This chain joins TRBV6-1 and TRBJ2-2; D is unresolved. The CDR3 sequence is 14 residues long. V was cut by 7 bases and J by 5 bases, with 14 bases left in between. The germline CDR1 and CDR2 sequences are MNHNS and SASEGT. The CDR3 region is CASIEIGLTGELFF. CDR3 nucleotide sequence: TGTGCCAGCATTGAGATCGGTTTGACCGGGGAGCTGTTTTTT.

This sequence joins TRBV5-1 and TRBJ1-4, with 8 bases that match TRBD1. Germline CDR1 reads SGHRS; CDR2 reads YFSETQ. The ends lost 4 bases at V and 7 bases at J; junction bases unmatched: 9. There are 15 residues in the CDR3. The CDR3, as DNA: TGCGCCAGCAGCGTAGGACAGGGCAAGTTTGAAAAACTGTTTTTT. Amino acids: CASSVGQGKFEKLFF.

This clone appeared a few times. In DNA form, the CDR3 reads TGCGCCAGCAGCCGAACGAGAGGGGGGAACACTGAAGCTTTCTTT. Translated: CASSRTRGGNTEAFF. The rearrangement links TRBV5-1 to TRBJ1-1; D may be TRBD1 (6 bases). The CDR3 contains 15 residues. The germline CDR1 and CDR2 sequences are SGHRS and YFSETQ. Trimming pared 4 bases from V and 1 base from J, leaving 14 bases between.

This CDR3 reads CASSLAGGESYTEAFF. CDR3 DNA: TGTGCCAGCAGTTTAGCAGGGGGCGAATCCTACACTGAAGCTTTCTTT. The V call is TRBV27, the J call TRBJ1-1, with 8 bases matching TRBD1. With V trimmed by 2 bases and J by 3 bases, 8 bases remained unmatched. The CDR3 runs to 16 residues. Germline lookup yields CDR1 MNHEY and CDR2 SMNVEV (reference sequence).

Only one count was recorded for this clone. The chain links TRBV14 to TRBJ1-2, with D perhaps matching TRBD1 (6 bases). Germline CDR1 is SGHDN and CDR2 is FVKESK. The CDR3 loop spans 16 amino acids. Deletions cut 0 bases from V and 6 bases from J, with 17 bases between. The CDR3 here is CASSQDLATQGNGYTF. DNA for the CDR3: TGTGCCAGCAGCCAAGATTTGGCTACACAGGGAAATGGCTACACCTTC.

The chain couples TRBV7-9 to TRBJ1-1, with 8 bases aligning to TRBD1. V dropped 7 bases and J dropped 1; count of bases not matched to a gene: 8. The CDR3 is 15 residues long. The germline V gene has CDR1 SEHNR and CDR2 FQNEAQ (reference sequence). The CDR3 nucleotides read TGTGCCAGCAACAACAGGGGGGACGGGAACACTGAAGCTTTCTTT. It specifies CASNNRGDGNTEAFF.

About this clone itself: One end of the junction does not line up with germline, which may come from a read error. This sequence joins TRBV5-6 and TRBJ2-7, with D unclear. CDR1 and CDR2 from the germline V gene are SGHDT and YYEEEE. The CDR3 length is 11 residues. As DNA, the CDR3 is TGTGCCAGCAGCGAGGCCTACGGGCAGTACTTC. As protein: CASSEAYGQYF.